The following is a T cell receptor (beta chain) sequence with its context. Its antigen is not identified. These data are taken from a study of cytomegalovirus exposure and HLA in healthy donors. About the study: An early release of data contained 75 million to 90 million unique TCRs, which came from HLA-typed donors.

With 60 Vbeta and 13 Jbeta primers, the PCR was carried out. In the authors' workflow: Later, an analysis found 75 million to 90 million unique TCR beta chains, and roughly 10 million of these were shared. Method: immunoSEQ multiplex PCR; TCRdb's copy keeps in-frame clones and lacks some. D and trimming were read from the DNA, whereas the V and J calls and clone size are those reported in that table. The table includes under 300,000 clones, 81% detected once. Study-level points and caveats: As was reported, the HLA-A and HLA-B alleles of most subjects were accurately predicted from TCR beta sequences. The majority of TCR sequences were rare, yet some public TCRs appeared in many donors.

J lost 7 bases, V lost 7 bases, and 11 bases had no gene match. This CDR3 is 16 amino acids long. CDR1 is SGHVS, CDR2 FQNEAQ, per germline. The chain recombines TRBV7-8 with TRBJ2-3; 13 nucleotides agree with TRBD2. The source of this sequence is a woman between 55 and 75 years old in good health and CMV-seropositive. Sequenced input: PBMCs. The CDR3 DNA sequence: TGTGCCAGCACCTTCGTCGGACTAGCGGGAGCAAATACGCAGTATTTT. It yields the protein CASTFVGLAGANTQYF.